This T cell receptor beta chain comes out of a study of OX40 agonist ivuxolimab in advanced cancers. Study in general: The patients' treatment was ivuxolimab, an agonistic anti-OX40 (CD134) antibody. Patients achieving partial responses numbered three: one hepatocellular carcinoma case and two cutaneous melanoma cases.

Study conclusions and caveats: The CD4+ and CD8+ T cells in the blood had expanded clonally by week 6 at 0.1 to 3.0 mg/kg.

Sequencing was performed with immunoSEQ multiplex PCR; in TCRdb, only in-frame clones are kept and a portion is missing. The repertoire holds about 26,000 clones, 76% seen once, with around 13% in the top ten. Trimming cost V 2 bases and J 5 bases; bases outside gene matches: 4. Germline CDR1 reads SGDLS; CDR2 reads YYNGEE. This CDR3 spans 15 amino acids. A remark on this clone: Antigen specificity is unknown.

The receptor comes from an adult with an advanced solid tumor such as melanoma, head and neck, liver or kidney cancer. V usage is TRBV9 and J usage is TRBJ2-2; 9 bases line up with TRBD2. Here the sequenced sample was CD4+ or CD8+ T cells sorted from blood, taken in a trial of the OX40 agonist ivuxolimab. The CDR3, as DNA: TGTGCCAGCAGCGTCCGCGGGGGGGCAACCGGGGAGCTGTTTTTT. Translation: CASSVRGGATGELFF.